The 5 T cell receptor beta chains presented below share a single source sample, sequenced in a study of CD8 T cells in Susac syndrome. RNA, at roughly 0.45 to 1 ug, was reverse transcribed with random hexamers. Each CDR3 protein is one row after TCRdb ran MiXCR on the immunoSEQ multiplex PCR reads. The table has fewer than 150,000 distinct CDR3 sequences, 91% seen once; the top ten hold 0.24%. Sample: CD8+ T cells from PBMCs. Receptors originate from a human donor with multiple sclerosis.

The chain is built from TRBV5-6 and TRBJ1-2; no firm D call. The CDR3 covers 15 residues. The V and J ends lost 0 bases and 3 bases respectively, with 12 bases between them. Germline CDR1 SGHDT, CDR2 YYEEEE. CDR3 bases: TGTGCCAGCAGCTTGGGGGAATTCTTCTACTATGGCTACACCTTC. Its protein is CASSLGEFFYYGYTF.

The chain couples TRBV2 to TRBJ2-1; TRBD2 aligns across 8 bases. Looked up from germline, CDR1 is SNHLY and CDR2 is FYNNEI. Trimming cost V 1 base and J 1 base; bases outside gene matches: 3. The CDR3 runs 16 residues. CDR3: CASSEVSGTSYNEQFF. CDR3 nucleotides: TGTGCCAGCAGTGAAGTTAGCGGGACTTCCTACAATGAGCAGTTCTTC. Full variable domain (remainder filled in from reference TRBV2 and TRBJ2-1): EPEVTQTPSHQVTQMGQEVILRCVPISNHLYFYWYRQILGQKVEFLVSFYNNEISEKSEIFDDQFSVERPDGSNFTLKIRSTKLEDSAMYFCASSEVSGTSYNEQFFGPGTRLTVL.

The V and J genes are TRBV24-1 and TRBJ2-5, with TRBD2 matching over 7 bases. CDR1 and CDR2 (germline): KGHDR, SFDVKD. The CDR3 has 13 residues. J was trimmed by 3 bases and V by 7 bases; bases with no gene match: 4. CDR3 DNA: TGTGCCACCAGGGCGGCGGGGGAAGAGACCCAGTACTTC. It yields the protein CATRAAGEETQYF.

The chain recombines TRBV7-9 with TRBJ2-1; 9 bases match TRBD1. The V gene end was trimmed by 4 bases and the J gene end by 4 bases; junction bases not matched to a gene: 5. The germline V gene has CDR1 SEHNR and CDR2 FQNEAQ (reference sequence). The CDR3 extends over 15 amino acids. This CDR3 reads CASSSGQGLYNEQFF. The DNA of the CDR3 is TGTGCCAGCAGCTCGGGACAGGGATTGTACAATGAGCAGTTCTTC.

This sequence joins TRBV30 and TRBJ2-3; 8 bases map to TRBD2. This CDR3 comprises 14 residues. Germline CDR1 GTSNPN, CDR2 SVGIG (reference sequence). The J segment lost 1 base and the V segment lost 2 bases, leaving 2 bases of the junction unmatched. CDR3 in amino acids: CAWSLTSGTDTQYF. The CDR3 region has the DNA TGTGCCTGGAGTTTGACTAGCGGCACAGATACGCAGTATTTT.